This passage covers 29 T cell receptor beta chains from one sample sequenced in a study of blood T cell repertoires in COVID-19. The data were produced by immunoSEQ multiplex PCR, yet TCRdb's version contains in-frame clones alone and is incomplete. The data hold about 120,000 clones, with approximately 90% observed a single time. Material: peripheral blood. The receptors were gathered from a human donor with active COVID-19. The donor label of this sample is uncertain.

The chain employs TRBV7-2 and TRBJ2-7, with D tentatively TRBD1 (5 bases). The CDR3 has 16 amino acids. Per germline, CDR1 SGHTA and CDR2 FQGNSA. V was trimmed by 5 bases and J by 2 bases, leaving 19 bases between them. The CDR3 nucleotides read TGTGCCAGCAGCCGCCGGCAGGGTGGAGTTGCCTACGAGCAGTACTTC. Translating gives CASSRRQGGVAYEQYF.

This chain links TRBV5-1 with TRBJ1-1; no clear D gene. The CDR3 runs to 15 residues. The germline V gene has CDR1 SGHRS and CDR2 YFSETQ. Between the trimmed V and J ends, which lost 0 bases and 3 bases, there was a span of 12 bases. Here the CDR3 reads CASSLAGRRDTEAFF. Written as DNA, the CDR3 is TGCGCCAGCAGCTTGGCCGGGAGGAGGGACACTGAAGCTTTCTTT.

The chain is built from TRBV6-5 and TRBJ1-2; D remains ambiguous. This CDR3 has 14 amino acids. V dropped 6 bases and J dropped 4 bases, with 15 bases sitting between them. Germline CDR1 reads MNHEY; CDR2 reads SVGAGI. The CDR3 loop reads CASRAAGNLYGYTF. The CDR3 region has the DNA TGTGCCAGCAGGGCGGCGGGAAACCTCTATGGCTACACCTTC.

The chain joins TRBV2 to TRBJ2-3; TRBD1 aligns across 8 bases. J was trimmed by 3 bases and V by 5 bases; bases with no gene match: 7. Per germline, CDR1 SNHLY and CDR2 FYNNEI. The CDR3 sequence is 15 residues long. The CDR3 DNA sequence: TGTGCCAGCAGTTTGCAGGGGGCAAGGACAGATACGCAGTATTTT. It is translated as CASSLQGARTDTQYF.

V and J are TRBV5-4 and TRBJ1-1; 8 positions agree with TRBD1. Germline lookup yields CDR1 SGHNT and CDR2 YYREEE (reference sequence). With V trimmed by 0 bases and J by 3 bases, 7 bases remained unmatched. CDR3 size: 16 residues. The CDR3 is CASSLARGLVYTEAFF. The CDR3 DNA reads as TGTGCCAGCAGCTTGGCCAGGGGGCTCGTGTACACTGAAGCTTTCTTT.

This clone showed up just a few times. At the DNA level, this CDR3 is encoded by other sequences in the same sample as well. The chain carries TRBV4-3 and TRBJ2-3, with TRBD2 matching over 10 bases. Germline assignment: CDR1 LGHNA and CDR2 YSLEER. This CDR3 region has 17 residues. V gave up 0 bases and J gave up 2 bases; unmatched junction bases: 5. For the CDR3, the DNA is TGCGCCAGCAGCCAAGAGCCGCTAGCGGGGGTCACAGATACGCAGTATTTT. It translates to CASSQEPLAGVTDTQYF.

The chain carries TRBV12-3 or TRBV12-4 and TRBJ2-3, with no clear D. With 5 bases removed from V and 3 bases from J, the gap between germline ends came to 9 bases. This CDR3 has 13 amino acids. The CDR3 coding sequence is TGTGCCAGCAGTAAAACCTATACAGATACGCAGTATTTT. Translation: CASSKTYTDTQYF.

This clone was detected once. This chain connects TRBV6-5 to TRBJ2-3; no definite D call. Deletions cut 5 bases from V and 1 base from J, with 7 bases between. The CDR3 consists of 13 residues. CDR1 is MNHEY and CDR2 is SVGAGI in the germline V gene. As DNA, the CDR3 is TGTGCCAGCAGTCAGACACGCACAGATACGCAGTATTTT. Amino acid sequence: CASSQTRTDTQYF.

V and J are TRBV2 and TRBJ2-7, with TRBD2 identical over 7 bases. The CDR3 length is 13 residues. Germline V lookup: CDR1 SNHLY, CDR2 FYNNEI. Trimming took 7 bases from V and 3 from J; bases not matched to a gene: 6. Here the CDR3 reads CASIGPGGYEQYF. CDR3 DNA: TGTGCCAGCATCGGCCCGGGGGGCTACGAGCAGTACTTC.

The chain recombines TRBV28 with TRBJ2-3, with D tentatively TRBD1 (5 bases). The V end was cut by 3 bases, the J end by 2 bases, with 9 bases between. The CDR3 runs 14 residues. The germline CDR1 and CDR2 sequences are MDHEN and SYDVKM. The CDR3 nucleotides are TGTGCCAGCAGTTTCCAACAGGCCACAGATACGCAGTATTTT. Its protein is CASSFQQATDTQYF.

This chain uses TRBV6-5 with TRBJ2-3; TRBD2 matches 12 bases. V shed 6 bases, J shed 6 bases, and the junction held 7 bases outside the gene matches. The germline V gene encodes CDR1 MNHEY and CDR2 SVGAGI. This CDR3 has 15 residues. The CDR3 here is CASRASGGAWDTQYF. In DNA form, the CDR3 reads TGTGCCAGCAGGGCTAGCGGGGGGGCCTGGGATACGCAGTATTTT.

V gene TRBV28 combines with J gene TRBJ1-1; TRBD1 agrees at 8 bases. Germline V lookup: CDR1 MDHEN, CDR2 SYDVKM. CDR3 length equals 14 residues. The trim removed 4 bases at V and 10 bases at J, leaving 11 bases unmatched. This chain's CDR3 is CASSSSGTGTVAFF. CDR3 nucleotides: TGTGCCAGCAGTTCCTCCGGGACAGGCACGGTAGCTTTCTTT.

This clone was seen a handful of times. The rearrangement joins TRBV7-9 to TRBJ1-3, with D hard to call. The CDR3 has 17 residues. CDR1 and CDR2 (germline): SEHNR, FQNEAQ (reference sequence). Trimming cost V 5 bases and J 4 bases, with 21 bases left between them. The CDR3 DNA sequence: TGTGCCAGCAGCCTTGAGGTCTTGGAAAAATCCGGAAACACCATATATTTT. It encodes CASSLEVLEKSGNTIYF.

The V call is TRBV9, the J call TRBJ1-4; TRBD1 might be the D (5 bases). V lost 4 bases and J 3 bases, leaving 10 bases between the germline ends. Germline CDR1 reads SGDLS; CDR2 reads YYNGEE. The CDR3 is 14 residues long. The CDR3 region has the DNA TGTGCCAGCAGCACGGGGGTGTCTAATGAAAAACTGTTTTTT. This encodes CASSTGVSNEKLFF.

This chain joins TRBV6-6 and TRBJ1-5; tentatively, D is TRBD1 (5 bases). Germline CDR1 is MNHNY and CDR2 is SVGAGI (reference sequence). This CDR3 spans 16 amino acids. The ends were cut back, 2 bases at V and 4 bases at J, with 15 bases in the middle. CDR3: CASSYGSGAANQPQHF. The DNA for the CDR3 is TGTGCCAGCAGTTACGGTAGCGGGGCGGCGAATCAGCCCCAGCATTTT.

The CDR3 here is CASSTRTGQETQYF. The CDR3 nucleotides are TGTGCCAGCAGCACCCGGACAGGACAGGAGACCCAGTACTTC. This rearrangement joins TRBV13 to TRBJ2-5, with 7 nucleotides matching TRBD1. The CDR3 is 14 amino acids. From germline, CDR1 is PRHDT and CDR2 FYEKMQ (reference sequence). Trimming removed 5 bases from V and 5 bases from J; junction bases left unmatched: 8.

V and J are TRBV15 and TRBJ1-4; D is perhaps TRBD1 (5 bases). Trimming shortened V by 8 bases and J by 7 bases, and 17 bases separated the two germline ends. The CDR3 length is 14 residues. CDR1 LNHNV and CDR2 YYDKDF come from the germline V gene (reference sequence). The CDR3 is CATSAGVGVEKLFF. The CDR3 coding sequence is TGTGCCACCTCGGCGGGGGTGGGGGTTGAAAAACTGTTTTTT.

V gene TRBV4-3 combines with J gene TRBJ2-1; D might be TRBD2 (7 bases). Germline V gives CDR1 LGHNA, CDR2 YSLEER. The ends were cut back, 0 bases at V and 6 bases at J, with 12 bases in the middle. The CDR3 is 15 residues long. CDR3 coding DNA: TGCGCCAGCAGCCAAGATGGGGGGGGCTCCAATGAGCAGTTCTTC. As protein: CASSQDGGGSNEQFF.

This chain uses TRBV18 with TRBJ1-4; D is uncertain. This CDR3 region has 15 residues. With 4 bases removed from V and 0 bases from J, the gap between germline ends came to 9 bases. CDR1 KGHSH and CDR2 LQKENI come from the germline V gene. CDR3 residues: CASSLGLATNEKLFF. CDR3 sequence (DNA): TGTGCCAGCTCACTAGGACTGGCAACTAATGAAAAACTGTTTTTT.

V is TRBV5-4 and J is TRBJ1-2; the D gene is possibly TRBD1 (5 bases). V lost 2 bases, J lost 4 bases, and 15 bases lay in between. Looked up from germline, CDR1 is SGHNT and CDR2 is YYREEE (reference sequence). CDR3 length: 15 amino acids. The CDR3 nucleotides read TGTGCCAGCAGCTTAACCCTGGGGCTGAGCTATGGCTACACCTTC. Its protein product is CASSLTLGLSYGYTF.

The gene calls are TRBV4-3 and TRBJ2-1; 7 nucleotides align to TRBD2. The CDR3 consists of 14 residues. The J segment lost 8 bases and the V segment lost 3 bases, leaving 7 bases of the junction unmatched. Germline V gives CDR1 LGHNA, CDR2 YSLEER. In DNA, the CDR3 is TGCGCCAGCAGCCAGGGGGGGGAGGGGTATGAGCAGTTCTTC. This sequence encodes CASSQGGEGYEQFF.

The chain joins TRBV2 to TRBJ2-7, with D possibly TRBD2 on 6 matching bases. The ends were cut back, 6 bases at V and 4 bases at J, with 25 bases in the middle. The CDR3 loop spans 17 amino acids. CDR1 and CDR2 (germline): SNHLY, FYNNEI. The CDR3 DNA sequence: TGTGCCAGCAGGGAGGGTCTTGTGGTGGGGTATATATACGAGCAGTACTTC. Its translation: CASREGLVVGYIYEQYF.

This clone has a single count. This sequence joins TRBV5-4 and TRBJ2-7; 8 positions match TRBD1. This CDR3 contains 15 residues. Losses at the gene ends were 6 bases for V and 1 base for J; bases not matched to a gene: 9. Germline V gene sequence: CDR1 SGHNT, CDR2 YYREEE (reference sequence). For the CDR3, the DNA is TGTGCCAGCACCAGGACAGGGCAACTGTCCTACGAGCAGTACTTC. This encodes CASTRTGQLSYEQYF.

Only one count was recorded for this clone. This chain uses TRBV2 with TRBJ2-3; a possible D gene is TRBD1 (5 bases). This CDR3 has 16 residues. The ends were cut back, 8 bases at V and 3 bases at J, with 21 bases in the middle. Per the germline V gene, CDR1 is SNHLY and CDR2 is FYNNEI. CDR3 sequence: CASGDWGPVGTDTQYF. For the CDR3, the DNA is TGTGCCAGCGGAGACTGGGGCCCCGTAGGGACAGATACGCAGTATTTT.

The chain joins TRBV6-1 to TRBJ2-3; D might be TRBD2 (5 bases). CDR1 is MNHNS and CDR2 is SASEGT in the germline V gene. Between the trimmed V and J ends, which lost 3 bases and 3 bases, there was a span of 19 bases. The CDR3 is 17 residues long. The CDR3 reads CASSDPPTRPGTDTQYF. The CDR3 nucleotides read TGTGCCAGCAGTGACCCCCCTACTAGGCCCGGTACAGATACGCAGTATTTT.

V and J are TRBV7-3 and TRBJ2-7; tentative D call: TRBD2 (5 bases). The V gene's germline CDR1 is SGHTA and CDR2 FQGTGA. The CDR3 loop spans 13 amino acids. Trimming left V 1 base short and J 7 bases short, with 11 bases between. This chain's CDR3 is CASSLRLADEQYF. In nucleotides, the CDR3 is TGTGCCAGCAGCTTAAGGCTAGCTGATGAGCAGTACTTC. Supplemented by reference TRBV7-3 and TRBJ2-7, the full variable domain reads GAGVSQTPSNKVTEKGKYVELRCDPISGHTALYWYRQSLGQGPEFLIYFQGTGAADDSGLPNDRFFAVRPEGSVSTLKIQRTERGDSAVYLCASSLRLADEQYFGPGTRLTVT.

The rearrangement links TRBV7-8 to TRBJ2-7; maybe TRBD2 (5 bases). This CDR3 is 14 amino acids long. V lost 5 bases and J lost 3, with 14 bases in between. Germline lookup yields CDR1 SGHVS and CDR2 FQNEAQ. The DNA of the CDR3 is TGTGCCAGCAGCCCCTCGGAGGTTTTCTACGAGCAGTACTTC. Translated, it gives CASSPSEVFYEQYF.

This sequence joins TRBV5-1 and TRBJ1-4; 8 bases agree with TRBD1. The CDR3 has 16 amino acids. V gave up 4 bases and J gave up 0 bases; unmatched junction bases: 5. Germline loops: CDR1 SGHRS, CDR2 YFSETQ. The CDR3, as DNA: TGCGCCAGCAGCCCGACAGGGGTCGCAACTAATGAAAAACTGTTTTTT. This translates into CASSPTGVATNEKLFF.

The DNA of the CDR3 is TGTGCCAGCAGCCCTCAGGGATGGGGTCAGCCCCAGCATTTT. Protein product: CASSPQGWGQPQHF. The chain is built from TRBV2 and TRBJ1-5; maybe TRBD1 (5 bases). The germline V and J ends were trimmed by 6 bases and 6 bases, with 15 bases remaining between them. CDR3 length: 14 amino acids. Germline V gene data show CDR1 as SNHLY and CDR2 as FYNNEI.